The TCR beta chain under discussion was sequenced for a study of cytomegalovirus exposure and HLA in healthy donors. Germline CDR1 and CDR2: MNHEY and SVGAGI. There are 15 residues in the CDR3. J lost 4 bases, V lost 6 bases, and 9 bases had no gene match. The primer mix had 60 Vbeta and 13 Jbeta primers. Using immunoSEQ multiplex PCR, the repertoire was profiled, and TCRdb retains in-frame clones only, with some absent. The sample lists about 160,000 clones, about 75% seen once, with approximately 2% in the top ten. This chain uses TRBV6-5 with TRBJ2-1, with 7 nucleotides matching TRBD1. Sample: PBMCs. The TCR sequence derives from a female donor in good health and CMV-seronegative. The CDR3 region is CASRITGAPYNEQFF. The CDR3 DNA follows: TGTGCCAGCAGGATAACAGGGGCCCCTTACAATGAGCAGTTCTTC.